The 17 T cell receptor beta chains listed next were all sequenced from one sample in a study of regulatory T cells in long-lasting Graves disease. TCR sequences were obtained from RNA taken from PBMCs. TCRdb re-analysed the reads in MiXCR, keeping a single row per CDR3 protein. The sample consists of 910 or so distinct CDR3 sequences, approximately 87% of them appearing once. The sample consisted of peripheral blood mononuclear cells (PBMCs), taken with antithyroid drug treatment, in newly diagnosed or persistent Graves disease (not recorded which). The receptors come from a woman aged 18-29 years with Graves disease.

V gene TRBV7-8 combines with J gene TRBJ1-4; TRBD1 aligns across 7 bases. This CDR3 is built from 14 residues. Germline V lookup: CDR1 SGHVS, CDR2 FQNEAQ. J lost 4 bases, V lost 5 bases, and 4 bases had no gene match. CDR3 sequence: CASSPGQNNEKLFF. CDR3 coding DNA: TGTGCCAGCAGCCCGGGACAGAATAATGAAAAACTGTTTTTT.

The chain has TRBV20-1 and TRBJ1-2; 10 bases are shared with TRBD1. After removal of 7 bases from V and 8 bases from J, the junction contained 1 base not matched to a gene. The CDR3 totals 10 residues. Looked up from germline, CDR1 is DFQATT and CDR2 is SNEGSKA (reference sequence). For the CDR3, the DNA is TGCAGTGGGACAGGGGGAGGCTACACCTTC. This encodes CSGTGGGYTF.

The chain carries TRBV6-2 or TRBV6-3 and TRBJ2-1; D is uncertain. Trimming left V 2 bases short and J 7 bases short, with 3 bases between. The germline V gene encodes CDR1 MNHEY and CDR2 SVGEGT. The CDR3 contains 11 residues. In DNA form, the CDR3 reads TGTGCCAGCAGTTACGGGAATGAGCAGTTCTTC. Translation gives CASSYGNEQFF.

V is TRBV12-3 or TRBV12-4 and J is TRBJ1-2; a weak D match, TRBD1 (6 bases). This CDR3 has 16 residues. V lost 3 bases and J 7 bases, leaving 21 bases between the germline ends. CDR3 DNA sequence: TGTGCCAGCAGTTTTGTTGTCGGGACACCCAGAGGTGGCTACACCTTC. Residues: CASSFVVGTPRGGYTF.

The chain employs TRBV5-5 and TRBJ1-2; TRBD1 might be the D (6 bases). This CDR3 comprises 14 residues. V lost 0 bases, J lost 1 base, and 7 bases lay in between. Germline V gene data show CDR1 as SGHKS and CDR2 as YYEKEE (reference sequence). CDR3 sequence (DNA): TGTGCCAGCAGCTTGGGGACAGTTAACTATGGCTACACCTTC. It is translated as CASSLGTVNYGYTF.

The chain combines TRBV28 with TRBJ2-3; D is possibly TRBD1 (5 bases). Per germline, CDR1 MDHEN and CDR2 SYDVKM. There are 14 residues in the CDR3. Trimming removed 1 base from V and 2 bases from J, with 7 bases in between. DNA for the CDR3: TGTGCCAGCAGTTTATTAGGGGCCACAGATACGCAGTATTTT. This encodes CASSLLGATDTQYF.

The chain recombines TRBV10-2 with TRBJ2-7; D unresolved. Trimming shortened V by 3 bases and J by 6 bases, and 6 bases separated the two germline ends. This CDR3 comprises 11 residues. CDR1 and CDR2 from the germline V gene are WSHSY and SAAADI. The CDR3 region has the DNA TGCGCCAGCAGTGATCAACGCGAGCAGTACTTC. Its protein product is CASSDQREQYF.

The rearrangement joins TRBV14 to TRBJ1-5; D ambiguous. This CDR3 spans 15 amino acids. Trimming pared 4 bases from V and 4 bases from J, leaving 14 bases between. The germline V gene has CDR1 SGHDN and CDR2 FVKESK. The CDR3, as DNA: TGTGCCAGCAGCCCACTAGCTTTGGGGAATCAGCCCCAGCATTTT. This codes for CASSPLALGNQPQHF. The full variable domain, completed using reference TRBV14 and TRBJ1-5, is EAGVTQFPSHSVIEKGQTVTLRCDPISGHDNLYWYRRVMGKEIKFLLHFVKESKQDESGMPNNRFLAERTGGTYSTLKVQPAELEDSGVYFCASSPLALGNQPQHFGDGTRLSIL.

The V call is TRBV30, the J call TRBJ2-3; D tentatively reads TRBD1 or TRBD2 (5 bases each). CDR3 size: 15 residues. Germline V lookup: CDR1 GTSNPN, CDR2 SVGIG (reference sequence). The germline V and J ends were trimmed by 4 bases and 0 bases, with 14 bases remaining between them. CDR3 sequence (DNA): TGTGCCTGGACCGAGGGGCGGGTGAGCACAGATACGCAGTATTTT. It is translated as CAWTEGRVSTDTQYF. The variable domain in full, completed from reference TRBV30 and TRBJ2-3, reads SQTIHQWPATLVQPVGSPLSLECTVEGTSNPNLYWYRQAAGRGLQLLFYSVGIGQISSEVPQNLSASRPQDRQFILSSKKLLLSDSGFYLCAWTEGRVSTDTQYFGPGTRLTVL.

The V gene is TRBV5-5, the J gene TRBJ1-2, with a possible D match to TRBD1 (5 bases). Trimming removed 1 base at V and 1 base at J, with 8 bases between. Germline V CDR1 and CDR2: SGHKS, YYEKEE (reference sequence). The CDR3 covers 14 residues. The CDR3 nucleotides are TGTGCCAGCAGCTTGCCAGGGCTTAACTATGGCTACACCTTC. It yields the protein CASSLPGLNYGYTF. The full variable domain, rest sourced from reference TRBV5-5 and TRBJ1-2, is DAGVTQSPTHLIKTRGQQVTLRCSPISGHKSVSWYQQVLGQGPQFIFQYYEKEERGRGNFPDRFSARQFPNYSSELNVNALLLGDSALYLCASSLPGLNYGYTFGSGTRLTVV.

The V call is TRBV9, the J call TRBJ1-3; the D is unclear. This CDR3 comprises 16 residues. CDR1 and CDR2 from the germline V gene are SGDLS and YYNGEE. The ends were cut back, 0 bases at V and 4 bases at J, with 14 bases in the middle. The CDR3 loop reads CASSVDPTGGGNTIYF. CDR3 DNA sequence: TGTGCCAGCAGCGTAGACCCCACCGGCGGAGGAAACACCATATATTTT.

V gene TRBV10-3 combines with J gene TRBJ2-7; 10 bases map to TRBD1. The V gene end was trimmed by 6 bases and the J gene end by 5 bases; junction bases not matched to a gene: 7. The CDR3 extends over 14 amino acids. Germline V gene data show CDR1 as ENHRY and CDR2 as SYGVKD. The DNA for the CDR3 is TGTGCCATCAGACCCGCGGACAGGGGGGACGAGCAGTACTTC. Amino acid sequence: CAIRPADRGDEQYF.

The chain links TRBV11-2 to TRBJ2-5; D call uncertain. This CDR3 has 14 residues. Trimming shortened V by 5 bases and J by 1 base, and 11 bases separated the two germline ends. From germline, CDR1 is SGHAT and CDR2 FQNNGV. The chain's CDR3 is CASSRASPQETQYF. CDR3 sequence (DNA): TGTGCCAGCAGCAGGGCTTCCCCCCAAGAGACCCAGTACTTC.

This sequence joins TRBV5-4 and TRBJ2-7, with 8 bases fitting TRBD1. The CDR3 is 15 residues long. V shed 0 bases and J 3 bases; nucleotides not matched to a gene: 5. From germline, CDR1 is SGHNT and CDR2 YYREEE (reference sequence). CDR3 sequence reads: CASSLVGTGNYEQYF. CDR3 DNA: TGTGCCAGCAGCTTGGTAGGGACAGGAAACTACGAGCAGTACTTC. The variable domain in full, completed from reference TRBV5-4 and TRBJ2-7, reads ETGVTQSPTHLIKTRGQQVTLRCSSQSGHNTVSWYQQALGQGPQFIFQYYREEENGRGNFPPRFSGLQFPNYSSELNVNALELDDSALYLCASSLVGTGNYEQYFGPGTRLTVT.

The gene calls are TRBV7-6 and TRBJ2-2, with 11 bases that match TRBD2. The CDR3 consists of 18 residues. The J segment lost 2 bases and the V segment lost 4 bases, leaving 9 bases of the junction unmatched. CDR1 SGHVS and CDR2 FNYEAQ come from the germline V gene. The DNA for the CDR3 is TGTGCCAGCAGCTCCCCAGGGGGACTAGCGGAAAACACCGGGGAGCTGTTTTTT. This translates into CASSSPGGLAENTGELFF.

J is TRBJ2-3 and V is TRBV7-3, with 10 positions matching TRBD1. Germline values: CDR1 SGHTA, CDR2 FQGTGA. This CDR3 has 17 amino acids. J gave up 3 bases and V 0 bases, and 6 bases lay outside the gene matches. The CDR3 nucleotides are TGTGCCAGCAGCTTAACGTTCGGGACAGGGGTAACAGATACGCAGTATTTT. It encodes CASSLTFGTGVTDTQYF.

The chain uses TRBV29-1 and TRBJ2-1, with a possible D match to TRBD2 (5 bases). Germline assignment: CDR1 SQVTM and CDR2 ANQGSEA. This CDR3 comprises 16 residues. V was clipped by 0 bases and J by 2 bases, with 14 bases between them. CDR3 residues: CSVEDPGRNTYNEQFF. The CDR3 DNA is TGCAGCGTTGAAGATCCGGGAAGGAACACCTACAATGAGCAGTTCTTC.